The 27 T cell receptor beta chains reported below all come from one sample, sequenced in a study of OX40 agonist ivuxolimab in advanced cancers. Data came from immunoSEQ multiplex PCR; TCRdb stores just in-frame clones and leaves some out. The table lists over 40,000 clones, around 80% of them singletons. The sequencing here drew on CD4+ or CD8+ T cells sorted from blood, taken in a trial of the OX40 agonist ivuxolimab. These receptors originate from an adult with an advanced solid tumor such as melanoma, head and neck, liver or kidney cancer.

The DNA for the CDR3 is TGTGCCAGCAGCGTGGGACTTCCCCCCGGGGAGCTGTTTTTT. The encoded protein is CASSVGLPPGELFF. The J gene is TRBJ2-2, the V gene TRBV9; TRBD2 is a possible D gene (6 bases). Germline assignment: CDR1 SGDLS and CDR2 YYNGEE. This CDR3 is 14 amino acids long. V was trimmed by 2 bases and J by 6 bases, leaving 11 bases between them.

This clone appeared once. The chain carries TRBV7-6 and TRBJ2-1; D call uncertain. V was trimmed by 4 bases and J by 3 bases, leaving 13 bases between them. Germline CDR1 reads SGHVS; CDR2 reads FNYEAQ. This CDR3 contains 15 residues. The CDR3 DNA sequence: TGTGCCAGCAGCTCCTCTTACGGGTTCTACAATGAGCAGTTCTTC. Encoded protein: CASSSSYGFYNEQFF.

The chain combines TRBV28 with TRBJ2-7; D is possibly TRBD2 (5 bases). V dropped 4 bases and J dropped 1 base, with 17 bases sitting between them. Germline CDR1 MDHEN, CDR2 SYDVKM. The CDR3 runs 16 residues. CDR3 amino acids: CASSSPGSTFSYEQYF. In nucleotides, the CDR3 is TGTGCCAGCAGTTCCCCGGGATCGACTTTTTCCTACGAGCAGTACTTC.

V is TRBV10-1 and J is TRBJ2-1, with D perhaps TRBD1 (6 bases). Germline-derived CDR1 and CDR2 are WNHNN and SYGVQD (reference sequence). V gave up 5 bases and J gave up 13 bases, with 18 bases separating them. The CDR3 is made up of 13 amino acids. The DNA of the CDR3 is TGCGCCAGCAGTCCCTACAGGGTTGGAACTCAGTTCTTC. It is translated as CASSPYRVGTQFF.

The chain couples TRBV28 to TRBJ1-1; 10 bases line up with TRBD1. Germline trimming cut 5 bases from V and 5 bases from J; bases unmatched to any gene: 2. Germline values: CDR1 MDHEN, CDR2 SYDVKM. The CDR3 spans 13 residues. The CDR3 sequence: CASSQDRGTEAFF. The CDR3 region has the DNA TGTGCCAGCAGTCAGGACAGGGGGACTGAAGCTTTCTTT.

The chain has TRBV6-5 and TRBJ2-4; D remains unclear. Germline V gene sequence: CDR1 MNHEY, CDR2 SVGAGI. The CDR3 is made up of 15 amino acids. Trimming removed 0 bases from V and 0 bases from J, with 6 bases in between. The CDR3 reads CASSYSSLAKNIQYF. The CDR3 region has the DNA TGTGCCAGCAGTTACTCGAGCCTAGCCAAAAACATTCAGTACTTC.

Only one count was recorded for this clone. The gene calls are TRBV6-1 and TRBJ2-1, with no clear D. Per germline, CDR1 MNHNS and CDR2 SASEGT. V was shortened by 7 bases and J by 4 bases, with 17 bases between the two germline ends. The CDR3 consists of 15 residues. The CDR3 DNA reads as TGTGCCAGCACCCCCGGTGGGAATTATTACAATGAGCAGTTCTTC. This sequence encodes CASTPGGNYYNEQFF.

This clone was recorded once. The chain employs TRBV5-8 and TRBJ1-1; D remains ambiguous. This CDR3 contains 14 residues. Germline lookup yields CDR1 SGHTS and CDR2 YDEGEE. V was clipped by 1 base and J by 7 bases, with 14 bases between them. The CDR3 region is CASSLRGNIHEAFF. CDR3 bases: TGTGCCAGCAGCTTGCGAGGGAACATACATGAAGCTTTCTTT.

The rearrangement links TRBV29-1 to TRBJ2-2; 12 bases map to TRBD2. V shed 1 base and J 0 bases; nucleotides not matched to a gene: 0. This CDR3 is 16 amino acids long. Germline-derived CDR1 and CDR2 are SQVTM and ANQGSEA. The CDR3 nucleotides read TGCAGCGTTGAAGGGACTAGCGGGGCGAACACCGGGGAGCTGTTTTTT. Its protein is CSVEGTSGANTGELFF.

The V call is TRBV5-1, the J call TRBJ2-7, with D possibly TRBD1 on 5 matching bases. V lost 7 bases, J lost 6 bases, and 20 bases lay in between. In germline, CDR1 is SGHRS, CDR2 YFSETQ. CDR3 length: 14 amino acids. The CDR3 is CASQDLGEVGEQYF. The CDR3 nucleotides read TGCGCCAGCCAAGATTTAGGGGAAGTGGGCGAGCAGTACTTC.

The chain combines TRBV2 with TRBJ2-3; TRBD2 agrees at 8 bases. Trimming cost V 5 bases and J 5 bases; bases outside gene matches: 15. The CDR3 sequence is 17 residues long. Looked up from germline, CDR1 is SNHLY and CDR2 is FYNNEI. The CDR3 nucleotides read TGTGCCAGCAGTCCTAGGCCCACTAGCGGATCCGGAGATACGCAGTATTTT. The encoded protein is CASSPRPTSGSGDTQYF. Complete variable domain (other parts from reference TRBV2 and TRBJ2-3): EPEVTQTPSHQVTQMGQEVILRCVPISNHLYFYWYRQILGQKVEFLVSFYNNEISEKSEIFDDQFSVERPDGSNFTLKIRSTKLEDSAMYFCASSPRPTSGSGDTQYFGPGTRLTVL.

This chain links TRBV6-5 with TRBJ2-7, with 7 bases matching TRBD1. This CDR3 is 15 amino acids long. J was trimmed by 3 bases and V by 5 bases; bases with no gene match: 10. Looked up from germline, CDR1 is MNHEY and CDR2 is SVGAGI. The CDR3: CASSRAGTANYEQYF. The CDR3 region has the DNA TGTGCCAGCAGTCGAGCCGGGACAGCGAACTACGAGCAGTACTTC.

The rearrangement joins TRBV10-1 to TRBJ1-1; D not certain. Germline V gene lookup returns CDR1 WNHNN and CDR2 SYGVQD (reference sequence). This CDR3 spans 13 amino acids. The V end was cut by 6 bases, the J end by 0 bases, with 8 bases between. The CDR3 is CASRSEMNTEAFF. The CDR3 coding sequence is TGCGCCAGCAGATCGGAGATGAACACTGAAGCTTTCTTT.

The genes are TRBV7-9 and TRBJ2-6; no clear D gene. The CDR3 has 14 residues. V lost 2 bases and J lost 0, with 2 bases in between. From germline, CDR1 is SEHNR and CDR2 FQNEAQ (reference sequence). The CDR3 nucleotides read TGTGCCAGCAGCTTATACTCTGGGGCCAACGTCCTGACTTTC. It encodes CASSLYSGANVLTF.

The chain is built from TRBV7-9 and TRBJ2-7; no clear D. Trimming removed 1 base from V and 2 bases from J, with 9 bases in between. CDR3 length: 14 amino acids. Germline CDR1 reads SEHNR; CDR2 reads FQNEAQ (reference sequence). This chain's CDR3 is CASSLVIRPYEQYF. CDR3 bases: TGTGCCAGCAGCTTAGTGATCAGGCCCTACGAGCAGTACTTC.

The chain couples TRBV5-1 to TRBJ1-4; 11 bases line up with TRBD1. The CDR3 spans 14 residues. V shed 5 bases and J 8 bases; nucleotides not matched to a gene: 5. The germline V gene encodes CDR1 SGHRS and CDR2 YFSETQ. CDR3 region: CASSPGQGGEKLFF. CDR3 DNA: TGCGCCAGCAGTCCGGGACAGGGGGGCGAAAAACTGTTTTTT.

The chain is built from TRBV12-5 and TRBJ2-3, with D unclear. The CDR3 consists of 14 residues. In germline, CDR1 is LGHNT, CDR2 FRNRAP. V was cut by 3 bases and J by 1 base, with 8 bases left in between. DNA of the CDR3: TGTGCTAGTGGTTTTTTGGACCGCACAGATACGCAGTATTTT. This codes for CASGFLDRTDTQYF.

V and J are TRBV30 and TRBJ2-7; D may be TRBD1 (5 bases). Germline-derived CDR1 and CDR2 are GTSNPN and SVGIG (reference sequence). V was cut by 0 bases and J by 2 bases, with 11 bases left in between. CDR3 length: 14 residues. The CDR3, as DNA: TGTGCCTGGAGTGTACGACAGATCCCCTACGAGCAGTACTTC. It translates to CAWSVRQIPYEQYF. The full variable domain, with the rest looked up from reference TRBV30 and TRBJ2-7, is SQTIHQWPATLVQPVGSPLSLECTVEGTSNPNLYWYRQAAGRGLQLLFYSVGIGQISSEVPQNLSASRPQDRQFILSSKKLLLSDSGFYLCAWSVRQIPYEQYFGPGTRLTVT.

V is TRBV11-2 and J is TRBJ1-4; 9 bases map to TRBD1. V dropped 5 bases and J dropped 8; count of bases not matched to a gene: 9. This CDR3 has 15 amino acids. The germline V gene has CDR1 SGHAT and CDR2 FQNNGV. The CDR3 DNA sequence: TGTGCCAGCAGCACCCTAACGGGACAGGGAGAAAAACTGTTTTTT. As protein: CASSTLTGQGEKLFF.

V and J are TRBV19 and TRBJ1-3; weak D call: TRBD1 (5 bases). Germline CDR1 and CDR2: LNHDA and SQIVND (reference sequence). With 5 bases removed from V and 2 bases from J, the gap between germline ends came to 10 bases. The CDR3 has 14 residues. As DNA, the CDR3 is TGTGCCAGTAGTTCCCCGACAGCTGGAAACACCATATATTTT. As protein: CASSSPTAGNTIYF. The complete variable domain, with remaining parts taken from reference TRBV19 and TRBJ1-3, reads DGGITQSPKYLFRKEGQNVTLSCEQNLNHDAMYWYRQDPGQGLRLIYYSQIVNDFQKGDIAEGYSVSREKKESFPLTVTSAQKNPTAFYLCASSSPTAGNTIYFGEGSWLTVV.

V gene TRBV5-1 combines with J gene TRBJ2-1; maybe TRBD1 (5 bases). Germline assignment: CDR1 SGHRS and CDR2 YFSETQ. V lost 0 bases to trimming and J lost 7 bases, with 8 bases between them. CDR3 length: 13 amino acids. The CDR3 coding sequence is TGCGCCAGCAGCTTGGGACAGTATAATGAGCAGTTCTTC. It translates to CASSLGQYNEQFF.

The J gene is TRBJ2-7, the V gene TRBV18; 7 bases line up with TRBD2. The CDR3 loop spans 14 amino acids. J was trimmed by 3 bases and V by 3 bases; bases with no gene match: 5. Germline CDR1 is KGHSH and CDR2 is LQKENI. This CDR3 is CASSPSAGNYEQYF. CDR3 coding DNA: TGTGCCAGCTCACCGTCAGCGGGGAACTACGAGCAGTACTTC.

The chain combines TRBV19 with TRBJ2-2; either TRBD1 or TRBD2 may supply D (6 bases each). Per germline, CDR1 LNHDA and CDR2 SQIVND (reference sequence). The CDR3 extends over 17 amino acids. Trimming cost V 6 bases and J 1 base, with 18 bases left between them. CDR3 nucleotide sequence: TGTGCCAGTAGGGTCCGGGGGCAAGTTTTGAACACCGGGGAGCTGTTTTTT. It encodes CASRVRGQVLNTGELFF. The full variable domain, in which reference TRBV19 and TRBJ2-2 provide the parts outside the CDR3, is DGGITQSPKYLFRKEGQNVTLSCEQNLNHDAMYWYRQDPGQGLRLIYYSQIVNDFQKGDIAEGYSVSREKKESFPLTVTSAQKNPTAFYLCASRVRGQVLNTGELFFGEGSRLTVL.

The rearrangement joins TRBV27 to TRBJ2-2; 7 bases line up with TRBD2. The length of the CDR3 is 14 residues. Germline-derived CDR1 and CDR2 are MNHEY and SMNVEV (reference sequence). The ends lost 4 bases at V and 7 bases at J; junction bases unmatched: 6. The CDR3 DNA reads TGTGCCAGCAGTTCCTCGTGGGGGGGCGGGGAGCTGTTTTTT. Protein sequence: CASSSSWGGGELFF.

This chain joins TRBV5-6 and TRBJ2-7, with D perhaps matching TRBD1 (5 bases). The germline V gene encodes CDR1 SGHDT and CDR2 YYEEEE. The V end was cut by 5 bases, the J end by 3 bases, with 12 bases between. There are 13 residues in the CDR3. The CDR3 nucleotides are TGTGCCAGCAGTTCCAGGGTTGGCTACGAGCAGTACTTC. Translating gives CASSSRVGYEQYF.

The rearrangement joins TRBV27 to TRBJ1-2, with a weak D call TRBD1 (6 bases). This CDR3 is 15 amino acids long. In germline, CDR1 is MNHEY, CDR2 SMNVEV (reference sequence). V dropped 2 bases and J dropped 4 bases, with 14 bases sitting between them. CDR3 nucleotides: TGTGCCAGCAGTTTAAAAGCAGGGGCCACCTATGGCTACACCTTC. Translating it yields CASSLKAGATYGYTF.

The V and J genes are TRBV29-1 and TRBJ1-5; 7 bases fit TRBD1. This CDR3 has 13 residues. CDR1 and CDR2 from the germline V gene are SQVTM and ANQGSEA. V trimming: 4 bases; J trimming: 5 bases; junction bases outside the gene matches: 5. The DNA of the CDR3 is TGCAGCGTTGGACAGGGCCGGGATCAGCCCCAGCATTTT. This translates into CSVGQGRDQPQHF.